Below, 3 T cell receptor beta chains from the same sample are listed, as sequenced in a study of early T cells in non-severe SARS-CoV-2 infection. TCRdb reprocessed the 5' RACE reads via MiXCR and lists one record per CDR3 protein. Of roughly 81,000 distinct CDR3 sequences listed, 12% are singletons. Source material: whole blood. The receptors originated from an adult who was a healthcare worker with PCR-confirmed SARS-CoV-2 infection or an uninfected control (not recorded which).

This clonotype was seen at least ten times. The chain carries TRBV29-1 and TRBJ2-2, with TRBD1 as a possible D gene (6 bases). The CDR3 is 13 residues long. Per germline, CDR1 SQVTM and CDR2 ANQGSEA. Trimming removed 2 bases from V and 3 bases from J, with 7 bases in between. This chain's CDR3 is CSVEQGYTGELFF. In DNA, the CDR3 is TGCAGCGTTGAACAGGGGTACACCGGGGAGCTGTTTTTT.

This chain uses TRBV28 with TRBJ2-3; possible D gene TRBD1, 5 bases. V lost 7 bases and J 0 bases, leaving 14 bases between the germline ends. The CDR3 covers 15 residues. Germline V CDR1 and CDR2: MDHEN, SYDVKM. The CDR3 here is CASTQWGRSTDTQYF. CDR3 in DNA: TGTGCCAGCACCCAATGGGGCAGAAGCACAGATACGCAGTATTTT.

This clonotype has only a few counts. The chain uses TRBV28 and TRBJ2-7; D gene ambiguous. Trimming left V 5 bases short and J 1 base short, with 3 bases between. Per germline, CDR1 MDHEN and CDR2 SYDVKM. This CDR3 contains 11 residues. The DNA of the CDR3 is TGTGCCAGCAGTAATTCCTACGAGCAGTACTTC. Residues: CASSNSYEQYF.